Listed here is a single T cell receptor (beta chain). Its binding antigen is unknown. No base qualities exist here, and no much larger clone lies one base off it. The trial excluded patients who had a history of autoimmune disease or were on systemic immunosuppression. Peripheral blood for TCR sequencing was collected from all dose cohorts at baseline, on cycle 4 day 1, and on cycle 7 day 1. Samples came from an open-label, multicenter, first-in-human phase I dose-escalation trial of ivuxolimab. Adults with locally advanced or metastatic head and neck squamous cell, hepatocellular, melanoma or renal cell carcinoma were enrolled in the trial. Before TCR sequencing, CD4+ T cells and CD8+ T cells were sorted from peripheral blood as separate populations. As encoded in the germline V gene, CDR1 is SNHLY while CDR2 is FYNNEI. The CDR3 holds 13 amino acids from the cysteine to the phenylalanine. Of the read, only the CDR3 DNA is kept; its 39 bases are in frame from base 1. The V end loses 2 bases and the J end loses 1 base, and a stretch of 6 bases separates them.

This entry comes from a study of OX40 agonist ivuxolimab in advanced cancers. Regarding the study in general: Ivuxolimab was a fully human IgG2 agonistic monoclonal antibody targeting the costimulatory receptor OX40 (CD134). Intravenous ivuxolimab was administered to patients every 2 weeks at six dose levels: 0.01, 0.1, 0.3, 1.5, 3 and 10 mg/kg. Among the 52 dose-escalation patients, around 19 had hepatocellular carcinoma, approximately 15 melanoma, 9 renal cell carcinoma and 9 head and neck cancer. In the dose-escalation cohort, around four fifths of patients were male, and the mean age was roughly 60 years with a range of roughly 20 to 80. Patients were allowed to have had prior anti-PD-1, anti-PD-L1 or anti-CTLA-4 therapy, and around two fifths of the dose-escalation patients had been treated with checkpoint inhibitors. Partial responses occurred in three dose-escalation patients: two with cutaneous melanoma and one with hepatocellular carcinoma. The point of sequencing TCRbeta in the periphery was to test whether ivuxolimab changed TCR sequence diversity and drove clonal T-cell expansion. The monotherapy dose-escalation portion (N of about 49 patients) of the phase I ivuxolimab trial is reported in the paper. Results the study describes overall, beyond this receptor: At doses of 0.1 to 3.0 mg/kg, clonal expansion of both CD4+ and CD8+ T cells in blood was seen between baseline and week 6. In the 0.1-3.0 mg/kg groups, partial responders had among the lowest normalized peripheral clonal expansion, particularly in CD8+ T cells. After ivuxolimab, more expanded clones were found on average in CD8+ T cells than in CD4+ T cells. Low levels of normalized T-cell clonal expansion were also seen in some patients who did not respond. Antigen specificity was not determined for the clonally expanded peripheral T cells.

To sequence the TCRbeta CDR3 region, genomic DNA was isolated from the sorted cells. The immunoSEQ Assay was used to sequence the TCRbeta CDR3 regions. TCRdb retrieved this table from immuneACCESS and kept in-frame rearrangements only. Not all clones are present; in checked studies, unresolved V genes account for under half, and no reason is known for the remainder. The table for this sample lists around 18,000 clones; 70% to 90% of them were counted only once. The ten biggest clones cover about 31% of the sample. The sequencing used CD4+ or CD8+ T cells sorted from blood, collected in a trial of the OX40 agonist ivuxolimab. This TCR derives from an adult with an advanced solid tumor such as melanoma, head and neck, liver or kidney cancer. The chain joins TRBV2 to TRBJ2-7, with the D gene not confidently named. The nucleotide sequence reads TGTGCCAGCAGTGAACCAACTTCCTACGAGCAGTACTTC. It specifies CASSEPTSYEQYF.